Shown below are 15 T cell receptor beta chains from a single sample sequenced in a study of blood T cell repertoires in COVID-19. TCRdb's table, derived via immunoSEQ multiplex PCR, lists solely in-frame clones and lacks some. Of around 240,000 clones in the sample, roughly 84% are singletons; the top ten hold about 8%. Material: peripheral blood. These receptors were taken from a woman aged 45-59 years with acute or convalescent COVID-19.

The chain joins TRBV27 to TRBJ1-1, with TRBD1 identical over 8 bases. The CDR3 is made up of 14 amino acids. Unmatched junction bases numbered 8, after V lost 7 bases and J lost 4 bases. Germline V CDR1 and CDR2: MNHEY, SMNVEV (reference sequence). CDR3 residues: CASIRTGPGTEAFF. The CDR3 DNA is TGTGCCAGCATACGGACAGGGCCCGGCACTGAAGCTTTCTTT.

V usage is TRBV28 and J usage is TRBJ2-7, with 10 bases aligning to TRBD1. Germline CDR1 reads MDHEN; CDR2 reads SYDVKM. The CDR3 is 15 residues long. J lost 2 bases, V lost 9 bases, and 10 bases had no gene match. CDR3: CASRDRGQFPYEQYF. DNA of the CDR3: TGTGCCAGTCGGGACAGGGGACAATTCCCCTACGAGCAGTACTTC.

This clone was recorded only once. The genes are TRBV5-6 and TRBJ1-5; D not certain. In germline, CDR1 is SGHDT, CDR2 YYEEEE. This CDR3 has 13 residues. Trimming removed 4 bases at V and 4 bases at J, with 9 bases between. CDR3 in amino acids: CASSQDPNQPQHF. CDR3 coding DNA: TGTGCCAGCAGCCAGGATCCAAATCAGCCCCAGCATTTT.

This clone showed up just once. The chain couples TRBV5-1 to TRBJ1-2, with TRBD1 as a possible D gene (6 bases). Germline values: CDR1 SGHRS, CDR2 YFSETQ. Trimming shortened V by 5 bases and J by 4 bases, and 15 bases separated the two germline ends. The CDR3 spans 14 residues. CDR3 amino acids: CASRGQGTTYGYTF. The CDR3 DNA reads TGCGCCAGCAGGGGGCAGGGGACCACCTATGGCTACACCTTC.

The CDR3 nucleotides are TGTGCCAGCAGAGCTCGGGGGGGCTCCTACGAGCAGTACTTC. Protein: CASRARGGSYEQYF. The chain links TRBV27 to TRBJ2-7; 8 bases fit TRBD2. With V trimmed by 6 bases and J by 0 bases, 4 bases remained unmatched. This CDR3 has 14 amino acids. In germline, CDR1 is MNHEY, CDR2 SMNVEV (reference sequence).

The rearrangement uses TRBV30 and TRBJ1-1, with 7 bases that match TRBD1. This CDR3 comprises 11 residues. CDR1 and CDR2 from the germline V gene are GTSNPN and SVGIG (reference sequence). Trimming took 7 bases from V and 7 from J; bases not matched to a gene: 6. CDR3 region: CASNRGNEAFF. The CDR3 DNA is TGTGCCTCTAACAGGGGCAATGAAGCTTTCTTT.

This clone occurred once. The chain combines TRBV4-1 with TRBJ2-1, with no clear D. V lost 1 base and J lost 2, with 6 bases in between. CDR3 length: 14 residues. CDR1 is MGHRA and CDR2 is YSYEKL in the germline V gene. CDR3 sequence (DNA): TGCGCCAGCAGCCAAGCAGGAACCTACAATGAGCAGTTCTTC. Amino acid sequence: CASSQAGTYNEQFF.

The chain is built from TRBV11-3 and TRBJ1-3; 9 nucleotides line up with TRBD1. J gave up 4 bases and V 3 bases, and 4 bases lay outside the gene matches. The CDR3 runs 15 residues. Germline values: CDR1 SGHNT, CDR2 YENEEA. The CDR3 is CASSLGQGTGNTIYF. CDR3 in DNA: TGTGCCAGCAGCTTGGGACAGGGAACGGGAAACACCATATATTTT.

This clone was observed a single time. The V call is TRBV28, the J call TRBJ1-4; 10 bases match TRBD1. From germline, CDR1 is MDHEN and CDR2 SYDVKM. Trimming cost V 5 bases and J 4 bases; bases outside gene matches: 7. The CDR3 has 16 residues. CDR3 region: CASSLGQGVNNEKLFF. In DNA, the CDR3 is TGTGCCAGCAGTCTCGGACAGGGGGTTAATAATGAAAAACTGTTTTTT.

V is TRBV11-3 and J is TRBJ1-1; 7 bases fit TRBD1. This CDR3 is 13 amino acids long. In germline, CDR1 is SGHNT, CDR2 YENEEA. Trimming cost V 4 bases and J 5 bases; bases outside gene matches: 4. The CDR3 nucleotides read TGTGCCAGCAGCTCGACAGGGCGGACTGAAGCTTTCTTT. Translation gives CASSSTGRTEAFF.

The chain recombines TRBV7-9 with TRBJ2-1, with 10 bases fitting TRBD1. Per germline, CDR1 SEHNR and CDR2 FQNEAQ (reference sequence). After removal of 6 bases from V and 9 bases from J, the junction contained 5 bases not matched to a gene. The CDR3 has 13 residues. CDR3 protein: CASRRDRGGEQFF. Written as DNA, the CDR3 is TGTGCCAGCAGACGGGACAGGGGAGGTGAGCAGTTCTTC.

In its sample, this clone was seen once. This chain connects TRBV11-2 to TRBJ2-7; 11 bases agree with TRBD1. CDR3 length equals 14 residues. Losses at the gene ends were 5 bases for V and 12 bases for J; bases not matched to a gene: 12. In germline, CDR1 is SGHAT, CDR2 FQNNGV. CDR3 sequence (DNA): TGTGCCAGCAGCGCCCGGGACAGGGGGGGCGTCGGGTACTTC. Translated, it gives CASSARDRGGVGYF.

The CDR3 is CASTDRASGGQETQYF. Here the CDR3 DNA reads TGTGCCAGCACGGATCGCGCTAGCGGGGGGCAAGAGACCCAGTACTTC. The chain has TRBV5-4 and TRBJ2-5; TRBD2 matches at 11 bases. There are 16 residues in the CDR3. Per the germline V gene, CDR1 is SGHNT and CDR2 is YYREEE (reference sequence). J gave up 2 bases and V 6 bases, and 9 bases lay outside the gene matches.

J is TRBJ1-3 and V is TRBV6-9, with D unresolved. Trimming removed 6 bases at V and 0 bases at J, with 15 bases between. The CDR3 consists of 16 residues. Germline V gives CDR1 MNHGY, CDR2 SVAAGI. The CDR3 region is CASRRQYSISGNTIYF. The CDR3 DNA follows: TGTGCCAGCAGGCGTCAATACAGTATCTCTGGAAACACCATATATTTT.

V and J are TRBV30 and TRBJ2-2; D is perhaps TRBD2 (5 bases). Between the trimmed V and J ends, which lost 0 bases and 4 bases, there was a span of 12 bases. The CDR3 runs 15 residues. CDR1 GTSNPN and CDR2 SVGIG come from the germline V gene (reference sequence). The CDR3: CAWSVPVAGTGELFF. In DNA form, the CDR3 reads TGTGCCTGGAGTGTCCCCGTGGCGGGCACCGGGGAGCTGTTTTTT. Looking up the rest from reference TRBV30 and TRBJ2-2 gives the full variable domain: SQTIHQWPATLVQPVGSPLSLECTVEGTSNPNLYWYRQAAGRGLQLLFYSVGIGQISSEVPQNLSASRPQDRQFILSSKKLLLSDSGFYLCAWSVPVAGTGELFFGEGSRLTVL.